This T cell receptor (beta chain) comes out of a study of cytomegalovirus exposure and HLA in healthy donors (dated by TCRdb to the late 2010s). Background for the entire study: In an earlier analysis of fewer than 750 of the donors, 276 Gb of sequence data and some 120 million unique TCR beta sequences from about 179 million T cells were reported. An early release covering roughly 640 HLA-typed donors comprised about 300 gigabases of sequencing data and roughly 85 million unique TCR sequences. The genetic ancestry cluster associated with self-reported Caucasian donors included 81% of the roughly 400 genotyped donors. The study aimed to test whether cataloging public T cell receptors could reveal signatures of past pathogen exposure. The study used immunosequencing to profile the T cell repertoires of approximately 640 subjects and linked those repertoires to cytomegalovirus serostatus. A separate validation cohort of about 110 different subjects was used in addition to the roughly 700-subject first cohort. To predict cytomegalovirus infection status, the study brought together high-throughput TCR immunosequencing, statistical association of individual TCRs with disease status, and machine learning. A later analysis re-analyzed previously published TCR beta repertoires from 666 donors and added high-resolution HLA genotyping to study TCR occurrence patterns. In the later analysis, no new phenotypic data were used to find candidate immune exposures; instead, reliance was placed on TCR beta sequences and their occurrence across donors. In an earlier analysis of a few hundred of the donors, high-throughput TCR beta sequencing was used to judge whether each TCR beta V gene segment behaved as functional or pseudogenic. Donor age, sex, ethnicity and CMV serostatus were compiled together with the repertoire data. A later genetic analysis took genome-wide SNP genotypes for about three fifths of the roughly 670 donors and used that subset as a discovery cohort. Every repertoire in the discovery cohort had been generated on one and the same sequencing platform. Class I and class II HLA loci were covered by the typing at four-digit resolution. Typing coverage varied by locus: about 620-630 donors for A, B, C, DRB1 and DQB1; 522 for DQA1; approximately 570 for DPA1; roughly 450 for DPB1. Because of strong linkage in the cohort, roughly five DR-DQ haplotypes were treated as single units for association and clustering. Among around 400 genotyped donors of the cohort, an average of approximately 200,000 unique TCR beta nucleotide sequences was sequenced per donor, of which approximately 19% were non-productive. Paper-wide results and their limitations: Compared with equally common non-associated chains, HLA-associated TCR beta chains in a later analysis were more clonally expanded and had lower generation probabilities. Because counts were too low, 15 or so rarely observed V segments, including chromosome 9 orphons, were excluded from the earlier analysis of some 540 of the donors. In the study, some 180 TCR beta chains were listed as associated with cytomegalovirus. According to a later analysis, parvovirus B19, influenza, CMV and Epstein-Barr virus appeared linked to several top co-occurrence clusters. An earlier analysis of some 590 of the donors showed that most TCR beta V segments appeared in productive rearrangements either about 87% or about 30% of the time, which broadly matched IMGT annotations. According to a later genetic analysis, donors in an Asian-associated ancestry cluster had fewer N-insertions in productive TCRs than the approximately 700-donor mean. V-gene and J-gene trimming of TCR beta chains was associated with a missense DCLRE1C variant in a later genetic analysis, and the association was replicated in an independent cohort. Sequencing depth was assumed to be roughly uniform across donors in the presence/absence analyses, though that assumption may not hold. In vitro tests confirmed that a few of the cytomegalovirus-associated TCR beta chains recognize cytomegalovirus antigens. Across donors, most TCR sequences were observed very rarely, whereas some public TCRs were present in many individuals. Linkage disequilibrium might explain the correlated functional status among segregating V segments, but an unknown experimental factor could not be excluded. A cluster of highly shared sequence variants was judged likely to represent a technical artifact of the sequencing pipeline. Immune exposure information for the cohort was limited to CMV serostatus. In a later analysis, TCR association rates were found to vary across HLA loci, with the most associated TCRs seen for DRB1 alleles and the fewest for HLA-C alleles. In both the original and validation cohorts, the classifier was reported to diagnose cytomegalovirus status with high specificity and sensitivity. When HLA alleles, especially DR and DQ, strongly co-occurred, attributing TCR associations to individual alleles was difficult. In this cohort, only TCR beta chains were sequenced, and detectable features were limited by the absence of alpha or paired-chain data. A later analysis found that most CMV-associated TCR beta chains appeared HLA-restricted, with HLA associations seemingly driven largely by CMV exposure. It was suggested by the authors that the approach could potentially be generalized to other disease states and immunological phenotypes. A further reported finding was that TCR beta sequences accurately predicted the HLA-A and HLA-B alleles for most subjects in the first cohort. At a false discovery rate of 0.05, a later analysis linked 16,951 TCR beta sequences to specific HLA alleles. Because some donors lacked HLA typing at each locus, the association tests relied only on the typed subset. The 87-base-pair reads could not distinguish some IMGT-functional V segments, including TRBV6-2 and TRBV6-3, so those segments were excluded.

Receptor amplification or capture employed the immunoSEQ multiplex PCR assay. For the multiplex PCR, a mixture combining 60 forward primers for TCR Vbeta segments and 13 reverse primers for TCR Jbeta segments was used. Amplification of the CDR3 region of rearranged TCR beta genes was performed with a multiplex PCR assay on genomic DNA. The Illumina HiSeq System was used to sequence the amplified TCR beta libraries as 87-base-pair reads. The study's own analysis went as follows. In a later analysis, some 80 million unique TCR beta chains were counted across the roughly 670 repertoires, and roughly 10 million of these chains were shared by at least two donors. To remove PCR and sequencing errors, raw reads were error-corrected and collapsed into unique sequences using a nearest-neighbor algorithm that merged closely related sequences. CDR3 sequences were aligned to IMGT reference sequences to assign V, D and J gene segments. For a sequence to be retained, at least a six-nucleotide match to both a V gene segment and a J gene segment was required. Rearrangements were classified as productive when the CDR3 lacked stop codons and remained in frame with V and J, and all other rearrangements were classified as non-productive. Following IMGT convention, CDR3 was defined as the stretch from the second conserved V-encoded cysteine up to the conserved J-encoded phenylalanine. The earlier analysis of approximately 590 of the donors excluded any sequence lacking an unambiguous match to a single V gene segment. In an earlier analysis of several hundred of the donors, V segments were called functional above 56.7% productive rearrangements and were called segregating when the between-donor standard deviation exceeded 5%. A statistical classification framework was built for diagnosing cytomegalovirus status from the catalog of TCR beta chain sequences. V and J gene assignment, in a later analysis, came from comparing TCR nucleotide sequences with IMGT/GENE-DB human TR gene sequences. Using the TCRdist pipeline, a later analysis assigned CDR3 sequences along with most-parsimonious VDJ recombination scenarios. In a later analysis, every TCR beta chain was defined by the combination of its CDR3 amino acid sequence and its V-gene family, and reads without a unique V-gene family were dropped. As a way to deal with suspected cross-contamination and a sequencing artifact, a later analysis dropped hundreds of nucleotide sequences that were highly shared and had low generation probability. In a later analysis, a clonal expansion index for each public chain was calculated from normalized within-repertoire ranks of inferred template counts. Generation probabilities in a later analysis came from a VDJ recombination model fitted to out-of-frame rearrangements, and those results were checked against IGoR. Hypergeometric tests were used in a later analysis to score TCR-TCR, TCR-HLA and TCR-CMV co-occurrence, with a repertoire-size bias correction applied to the TCR pairs. In a later analysis, false discovery rates were estimated by permuting HLA or CMV assignments 20 times. A later analysis grouped co-occurring TCRs with DBSCAN, adding TCRdist sequence similarity when clustering within HLA-allele-positive subsets. Co-occurrence clustering excluded repertoires with fewer than 30,000 or more than 120,000 public chains, plus five with anomalous nucleotide sharing. TCRdb carries this immuneACCESS record with in-frame sequences only. Its versions omit some clonotypes, under half of them owing to an unresolved V gene in the studies checked, with the rest unexplained. The V and J calls and clone size are taken from that table; D and trimming were inferred from the DNA. Recorded for this sample are more than 80,000 clones; 71% of them occurred a single time. The top ten clones comprise about 2.8% of the sample.

V is trimmed back by 7 bases and J by 0 bases, and the junction contains 5 bases that no gene match accounts for. Its CDR3 holds 15 amino acids, cysteine through phenylalanine. The retained sequence is limited to the CDR3, 45 bases, with the frame set at the first base. The germline V gene (reference sequence) sets CDR1 to SGHAT and CDR2 to FQDESV. In total, just over 650 healthy bone marrow donors made up the cohort. All cohort members were sampled while nominally healthy, although unrecorded immune exposures were likely present. The donor tested CMV seronegative and was one of the 352 seronegative cohort members. A peripheral blood sample was provided by each donor, and peripheral blood mononuclear cells were used for TCR beta sequencing. The Qiagen DNeasy Blood Extraction Kit was used to extract genomic DNA from the blood cell samples. As to this clone: Its cognate antigen has yet to be identified. No per-base quality is available; no much larger clone lies one base away.

The rearrangement combines TRBV11-1 with TRBJ2-1; the junction holds 8 bases that match TRBD2. This sequence was found in a female donor in good health and CMV-seronegative. The sample was PBMCs. In nucleotide form, the sequence is TGTGCCAGCATCGGGACTAGAAGCTCCTACAATGAGCAGTTCTTC. Its amino acids are CASIGTRSSYNEQFF.